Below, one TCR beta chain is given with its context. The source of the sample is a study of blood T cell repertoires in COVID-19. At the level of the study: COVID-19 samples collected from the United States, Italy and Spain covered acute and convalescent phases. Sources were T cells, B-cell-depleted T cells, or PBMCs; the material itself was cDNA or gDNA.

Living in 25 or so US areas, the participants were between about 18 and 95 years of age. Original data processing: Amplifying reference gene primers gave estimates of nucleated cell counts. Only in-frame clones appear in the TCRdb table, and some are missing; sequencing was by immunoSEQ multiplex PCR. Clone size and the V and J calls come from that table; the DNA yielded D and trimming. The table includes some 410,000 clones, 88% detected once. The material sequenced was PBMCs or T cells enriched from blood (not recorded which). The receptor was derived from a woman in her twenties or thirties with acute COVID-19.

The CDR3 loop reads CASSQAVAWGNEQYF. The CDR3 nucleotides are TGCGCCAGCAGCCAAGCGGTAGCCTGGGGCAACGAGCAGTACTTC. The chain recombines TRBV4-3 with TRBJ2-7, with D possibly matching TRBD1 (5 bases). The CDR3 covers 15 residues. Trimming cost V 1 base and J 5 bases, with 15 bases left between them. Per germline, CDR1 LGHNA and CDR2 YSLEER.